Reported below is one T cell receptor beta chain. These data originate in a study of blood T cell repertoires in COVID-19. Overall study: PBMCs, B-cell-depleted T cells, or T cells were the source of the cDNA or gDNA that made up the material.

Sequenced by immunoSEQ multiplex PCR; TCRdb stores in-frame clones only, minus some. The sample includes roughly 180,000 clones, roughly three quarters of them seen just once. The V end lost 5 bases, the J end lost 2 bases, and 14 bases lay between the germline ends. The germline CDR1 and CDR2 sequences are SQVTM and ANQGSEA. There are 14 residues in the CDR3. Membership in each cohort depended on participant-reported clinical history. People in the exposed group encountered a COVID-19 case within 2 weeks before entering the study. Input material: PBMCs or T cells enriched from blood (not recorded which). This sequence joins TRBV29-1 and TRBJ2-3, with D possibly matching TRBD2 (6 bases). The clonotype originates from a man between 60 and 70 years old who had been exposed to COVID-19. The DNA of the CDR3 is TGCAGCGTTTCTCACGGGAGCCCCACAGATACGCAGTATTTT. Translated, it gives CSVSHGSPTDTQYF.